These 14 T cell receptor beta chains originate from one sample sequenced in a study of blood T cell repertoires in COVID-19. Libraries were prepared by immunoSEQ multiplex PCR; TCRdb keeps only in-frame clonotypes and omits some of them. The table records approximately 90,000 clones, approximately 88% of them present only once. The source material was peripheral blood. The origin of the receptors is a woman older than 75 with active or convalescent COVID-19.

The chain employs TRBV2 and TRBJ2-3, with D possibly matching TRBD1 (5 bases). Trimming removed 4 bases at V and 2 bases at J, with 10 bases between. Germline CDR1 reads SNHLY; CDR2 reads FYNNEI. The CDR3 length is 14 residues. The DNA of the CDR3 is TGTGCCAGCAGTGTCGGACATTCCACAGATACGCAGTATTTT. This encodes CASSVGHSTDTQYF.

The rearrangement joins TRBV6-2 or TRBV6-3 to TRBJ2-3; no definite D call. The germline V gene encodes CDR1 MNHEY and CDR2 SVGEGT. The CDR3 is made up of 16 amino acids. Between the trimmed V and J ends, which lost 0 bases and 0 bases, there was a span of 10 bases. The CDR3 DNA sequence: TGTGCCAGCAGTTACTCTCCAGGTACTAGCACAGATACGCAGTATTTT. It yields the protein CASSYSPGTSTDTQYF.

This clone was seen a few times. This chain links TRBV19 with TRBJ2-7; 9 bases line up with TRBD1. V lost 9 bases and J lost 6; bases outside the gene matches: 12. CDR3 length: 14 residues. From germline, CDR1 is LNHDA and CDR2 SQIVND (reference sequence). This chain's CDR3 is CASRDRARRGEQYF. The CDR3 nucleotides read TGTGCCAGCCGGGACAGGGCACGTCGTGGCGAGCAGTACTTC.

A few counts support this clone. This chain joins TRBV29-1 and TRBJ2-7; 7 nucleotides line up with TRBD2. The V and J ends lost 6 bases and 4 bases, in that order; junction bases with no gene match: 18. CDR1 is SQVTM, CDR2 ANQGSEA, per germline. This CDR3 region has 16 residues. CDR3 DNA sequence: TGCAGCGTCACAGGACTAGTACATACTACATTATACGAGCAGTACTTC. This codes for CSVTGLVHTTLYEQYF.

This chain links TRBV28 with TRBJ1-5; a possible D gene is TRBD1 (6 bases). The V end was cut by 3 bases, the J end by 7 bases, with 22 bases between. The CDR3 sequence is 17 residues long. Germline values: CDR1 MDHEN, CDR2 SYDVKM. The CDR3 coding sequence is TGTGCCAGCAGTTTTATCCGGAGAGGCAGGGGAGGGCAGCCCCAGCATTTT. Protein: CASSFIRRGRGGQPQHF.

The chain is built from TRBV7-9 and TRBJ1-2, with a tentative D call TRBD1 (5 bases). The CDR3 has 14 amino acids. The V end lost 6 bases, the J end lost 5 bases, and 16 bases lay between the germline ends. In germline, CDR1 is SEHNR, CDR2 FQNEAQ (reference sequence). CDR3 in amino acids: CASSSGLPMYGYTF. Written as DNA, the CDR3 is TGTGCCAGCAGTTCAGGGTTACCTATGTATGGCTACACCTTC. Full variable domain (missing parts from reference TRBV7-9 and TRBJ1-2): DTGVSQNPRHKITKRGQNVTFRCDPISEHNRLYWYRQTLGQGPEFLTYFQNEAQLEKSRLLSDRFSAERPKGSFSTLEIQRTEQGDSAMYLCASSSGLPMYGYTFGSGTRLTVV.

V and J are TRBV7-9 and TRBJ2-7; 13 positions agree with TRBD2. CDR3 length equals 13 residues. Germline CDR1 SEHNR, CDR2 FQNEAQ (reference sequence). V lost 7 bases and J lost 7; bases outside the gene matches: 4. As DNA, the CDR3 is TGTGCCAGCAACAGACTAGCGGGAGGTGAGCAGTACTTC. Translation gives CASNRLAGGEQYF.

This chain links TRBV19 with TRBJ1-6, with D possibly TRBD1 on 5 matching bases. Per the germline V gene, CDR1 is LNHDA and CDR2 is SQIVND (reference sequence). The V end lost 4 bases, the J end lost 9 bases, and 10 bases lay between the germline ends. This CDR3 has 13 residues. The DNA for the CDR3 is TGTGCCAGTAGTAAACAGGTCTCTTCACCCCTCCACTTT. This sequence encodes CASSKQVSSPLHF.

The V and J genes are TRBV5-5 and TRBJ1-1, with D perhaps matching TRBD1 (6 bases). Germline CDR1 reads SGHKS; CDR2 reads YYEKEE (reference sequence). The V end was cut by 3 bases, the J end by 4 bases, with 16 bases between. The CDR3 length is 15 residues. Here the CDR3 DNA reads TGTGCCAGCAGCTCGCCGGGCCAAGGGGGCACTGAAGCTTTCTTT. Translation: CASSSPGQGGTEAFF.

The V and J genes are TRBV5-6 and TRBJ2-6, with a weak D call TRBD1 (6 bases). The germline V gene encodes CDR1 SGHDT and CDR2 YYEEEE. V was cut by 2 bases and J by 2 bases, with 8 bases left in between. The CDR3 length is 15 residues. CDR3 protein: CASSLQGTGANVLTF. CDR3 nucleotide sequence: TGTGCCAGCAGCTTACAGGGAACTGGGGCCAACGTCCTGACTTTC.

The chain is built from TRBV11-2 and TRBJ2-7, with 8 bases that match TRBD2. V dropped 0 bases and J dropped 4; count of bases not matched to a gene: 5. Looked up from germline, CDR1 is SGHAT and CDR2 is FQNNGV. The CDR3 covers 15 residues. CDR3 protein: CASSLEAGALYEQYF. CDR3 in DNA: TGTGCCAGCAGCTTAGAAGCGGGGGCCTTGTACGAGCAGTACTTC.

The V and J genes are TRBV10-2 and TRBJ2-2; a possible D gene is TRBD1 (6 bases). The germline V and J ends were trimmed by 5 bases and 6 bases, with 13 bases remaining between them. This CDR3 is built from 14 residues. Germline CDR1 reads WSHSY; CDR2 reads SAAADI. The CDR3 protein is CASSTGLDPGELFF. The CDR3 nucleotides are TGCGCCAGCAGTACAGGGTTAGATCCCGGGGAGCTGTTTTTT.

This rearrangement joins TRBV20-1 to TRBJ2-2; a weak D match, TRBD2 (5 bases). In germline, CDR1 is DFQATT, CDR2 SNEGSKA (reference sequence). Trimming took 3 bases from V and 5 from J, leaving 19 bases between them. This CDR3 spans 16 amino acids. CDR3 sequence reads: CSASKRRRGWTGELFF. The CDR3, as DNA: TGCAGTGCTAGTAAGCGGCGACGAGGCTGGACCGGGGAGCTGTTTTTT.

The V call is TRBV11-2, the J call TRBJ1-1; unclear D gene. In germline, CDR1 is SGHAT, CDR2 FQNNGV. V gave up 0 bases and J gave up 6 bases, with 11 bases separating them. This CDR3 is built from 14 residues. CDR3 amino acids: CASSLDRRVAEAFF. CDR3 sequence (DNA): TGTGCCAGCAGCTTAGATAGGCGGGTAGCTGAAGCTTTCTTT.